The source of this T cell receptor beta chain is a study of preoperative IRX-2 immunotherapy in early breast cancer. The ends lost 2 bases at V and 4 bases at J; junction bases unmatched: 3. The germline V gene has CDR1 MNHGY and CDR2 SAAAGT. The CDR3 is 15 amino acids. Sequencing was performed with immunoSEQ multiplex PCR; in TCRdb, only in-frame clones are kept and a portion is missing. The sample has approximately 27,000 clones; roughly 77% are singletons. Documented treatment: preoperative locoregional IRX-2 cytokine immunotherapy. The source was lymph node tissue, collected after IRX-2 immunotherapy. This TCR was recovered from a human donor with breast cancer. The genes are TRBV6-8 and TRBJ2-1, with 9 bases lining up with TRBD1. The CDR3 DNA reads as TGTGCCAGCAGTTACACGGGACAGGGTTACAATGAGCAGTTCTTC. This codes for CASSYTGQGYNEQFF.